What follows are 2 T cell receptor beta chains derived from one specimen sequenced in a study of tumor and adjacent non-tumor tissue in lung cancer. This sample's RNA came from whole unsorted tissue. Three rounds of nested PCR, following a modified ARM-PCR protocol, produced the TCRbeta library. TCRdb itself ran the multiplex PCR reads through MiXCR, one entry per CDR3 protein. The data show tens of thousands of distinct CDR3 sequences, with about three fifths seen just once and 20% to 25% held by the top ten. Specimen: lung tumor tissue. These receptor sequences come from a man aged 45 to 65 with non-small cell lung cancer.

Remarks on this clonotype: This CDR3 fails to terminate in the conserved phenylalanine or tryptophan, so it likely reflects a read error. The rearrangement uses TRBV28 and TRBJ1-2; D is undetermined. Per germline, CDR1 MDHEN and CDR2 SYDVKM. The germline V and J ends were trimmed by 4 bases and 6 bases, with 3 bases remaining between them. The length of the CDR3 is 10 residues. CDR3 DNA sequence: TGTGCCAGCAGTTCCCATGGCTACACCATC. The encoded protein is CASSSHGYTI.

Only a few counts were recorded for this clonotype. A clone one base away is much larger, so this may be a read error. The chain joins TRBV12-3 or TRBV12-4 to TRBJ2-5; D uncertain. This CDR3 has 14 residues. The ends were cut back, 2 bases at V and 1 base at J, with 8 bases in the middle. The CDR3: CASSLTWFQETQYF. The CDR3 DNA follows: TGTGCCAGCAGTTTAACTTGGTTCCAAGAGACCCAGTACTTC.